The T cell receptor beta chain under discussion was sequenced for a study of beta chain features in type 1 diabetes. Study-level background: Cell yields, age and gender were similar between patients and healthy donors.

In this sample, this clone turned up a few times. Its antigen is not identified. Since all of the isolated RNA was reverse transcribed, expressed TCRB transcripts were what got sequenced. Sequenced by immunoSEQ multiplex PCR; TCRdb stores in-frame clones only, minus some. The sample lists hundreds of thousands of clones, 15% to 19% occurring once. Notes on the study in general: Naive, central memory and Treg TCRB repertoires seemed to resemble each other more closely in patients than they did in healthy donors. With patients and controls alike, PCR might favor shorter templates to an equal degree.

The V gene's germline CDR1 is GTSNPN and CDR2 SVGIG (reference sequence). V gave up 0 bases and J gave up 8 bases, with 13 bases separating them. The CDR3 has 13 residues. Using CD45RO/CCR7/CD25/CD127/CD95/CD27, CD4+ naive, central memory, regulatory and stem cell-like memory cells were sorted. This clonotype was obtained from a man younger than 30 in good health. J is TRBJ1-2 and V is TRBV30; D not resolved. Sequencing used naive CD4+ T cells from blood. This CDR3 reads CAWSVREVGGYTF. CDR3 nucleotide sequence: TGTGCCTGGAGTGTGAGGGAAGTCGGGGGCTACACCTTC.